These T cell receptor beta chains were read from a single sample in a study of cytomegalovirus exposure and HLA in healthy donors. The protocol was immunoSEQ multiplex PCR, while the TCRdb copy is restricted to in-frame clones and leaves out a portion. The sample includes 150,000 or so clones, about 79% of them seen just once. Sequenced material: PBMCs. The receptors were gathered from a woman between 45 and 65 years old in good health and CMV-seropositive. Both conserved end residues are trimmed from each CDR3.

CDR3: ASSRDRGLGYGYT
J: TRBJ1-2
length: 13
V: TRBV6-1

CDR3: ASSFPGRGQKINSPLH
J: TRBJ1-6
length: 16
V: TRBV7-8

CDR3: ASSSQINSYEQY
J: TRBJ2-7
length: 12
V: TRBV7-2

CDR3: ASSPGTGVIYGYT
J: TRBJ1-2
length: 13
V: TRBV5-4

CDR3: AISAARETYEQY
J: NA
length: 12
V: TRBV10-3

CDR3: ASRRQVYTEAF
J: TRBJ1-1
length: 11
V: TRBV6-5

CDR3: ASPSDSLNTEAF
J: TRBJ1-1
length: 12
V: TRBV7-9

CDR3: AWNAPGQGQNQPQH
J: TRBJ1-5
length: 14
V: TRBV30

CDR3: ASGNRGSYEQY
J: TRBJ2-7
length: 11
V: TRBV6-5

CDR3: ASSQASGETYEQY
J: TRBJ2-7
length: 13
V: TRBV4-3

CDR3: ASSDRQGNSPLH
J: TRBJ1-6
length: 12
V: TRBV2

CDR3: ASSLGTTDQPQH
J: TRBJ1-5
length: 12
V: TRBV7-8

CDR3: AISQGFYEQY
J: TRBJ2-7
length: 10
V: TRBV10-3

CDR3: ASSGASGRQGQF
J: TRBJ2-1
length: 12
V: TRBV10-1

CDR3: ASRTDRPPYEQY
J: TRBJ2-7
length: 12
V: TRBV6-6

CDR3: ASSPPGLAKNIQY
J: TRBJ2-4
length: 13
V: TRBV18

CDR3: ASSVGGDRGGSPLH
J: TRBJ1-6
length: 14
V: TRBV28

CDR3: ASSLPAGNSNQPQH
J: TRBJ1-5
length: 14
V: TRBV27

CDR3: ATSFQGFTDTQY
J: TRBJ2-3
length: 12
V: TRBV15

CDR3: ASSYIGSYNEQF
J: TRBJ2-1
length: 12
V: TRBV11-2

CDR3: ASSVDSYTGELF
J: TRBJ2-2
length: 12
V: TRBV9

CDR3: ASSLTGEPYEQY
J: TRBJ2-7
length: 12
V: TRBV5-1

CDR3: ASSLAVGGRWTEAF
J: TRBJ1-1
length: 14
V: TRBV7-9

CDR3: ASSYSSNTGELF
J: TRBJ2-2
length: 12
V: TRBV2

CDR3: ASSRDSETQY
J: TRBJ2-5
length: 10
V: TRBV7-2

CDR3: ASSQDPVTTGELF
J: TRBJ2-2
length: 13
V: TRBV4-1

CDR3: ASRPILGGPYGYT
J: TRBJ1-2
length: 13
V: TRBV11-2

CDR3: ASSEGAGGFWGYT
J: TRBJ1-2
length: 13
V: TRBV6-1

CDR3: ASSGTGGHEQY
J: TRBJ2-7
length: 11
V: TRBV10-2

CDR3: ASSVGGANQPQH
J: TRBJ1-5
length: 12
V: TRBV9